This T cell receptor beta chain was recovered during a study of blood T cell repertoires in COVID-19. The overall study: Sites across the United States, Italy and Spain contributed samples from acute and convalescent COVID-19. In each case, the material was cDNA or gDNA derived from T cells, B-cell-depleted T cells, or PBMCs.

Authors' methods: Reference gene primer amplification yielded estimated nucleated cell counts. Some clones are missing from TCRdb's copy, which holds only in-frame ones; the method was immunoSEQ multiplex PCR. That table supplies the V and J calls and clone size; D and trimming were determined from the DNA. The data contain about 85,000 clones, about 90% of them singletons. The receptor comes from a woman of 80 years or more with acute or convalescent COVID-19. Source material: peripheral blood.

CDR3 residues: CASSQAMHGGETQYF. Written as DNA, the CDR3 is TGTGCCAGCTCCCAGGCGATGCACGGGGGGGAGACCCAGTACTTC. This sequence joins TRBV18 and TRBJ2-5, with 7 nucleotides matching TRBD2. The germline gives CDR1 KGHSH, CDR2 LQKENI. The V and J ends lost 6 bases and 5 bases, in that order; junction bases with no gene match: 12. The CDR3 runs to 15 residues.